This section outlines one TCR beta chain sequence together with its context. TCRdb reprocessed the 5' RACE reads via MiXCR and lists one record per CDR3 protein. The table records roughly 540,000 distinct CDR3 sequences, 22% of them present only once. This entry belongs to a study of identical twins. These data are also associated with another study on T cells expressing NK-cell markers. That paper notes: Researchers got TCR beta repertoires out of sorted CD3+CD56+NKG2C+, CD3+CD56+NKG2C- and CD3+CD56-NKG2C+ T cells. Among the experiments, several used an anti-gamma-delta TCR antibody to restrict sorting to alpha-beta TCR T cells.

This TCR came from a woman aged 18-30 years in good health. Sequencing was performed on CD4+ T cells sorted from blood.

The CDR3 coding sequence is TGTGCCAGCAGCTTGACAGTTGGGAGGGCCGGTCAAGGGAATGAGCAGTTCTTC. Its protein is CASSLTVGRAGQGNEQFF. V and J are TRBV11-2 and TRBJ2-1, with TRBD2 matching over 7 bases. The CDR3 has 18 amino acids. CDR1 SGHAT and CDR2 FQNNGV come from the germline V gene. V was clipped by 3 bases and J by 7 bases; unmatched bases: 18.